This T cell receptor (beta chain) appears in the sequencing data of a study of T cell responses to AZD1222 COVID-19 vaccine. This CDR3 spans 15 amino acids. Germline V CDR1 and CDR2: SSHAT, FNYEAQ (reference sequence). Study-wide results and limits: Scientists sampled the repertoires only once the peak T cell response had passed. Clonal diversity was possibly underestimated; the donors were predominantly white British and more often female. Mapped onto spike, vaccine-associated CD4 TCRs spanned it and were dominant at 160-218 and 743-854.

The data were produced by immunoSEQ multiplex PCR, yet TCRdb's version contains in-frame clones alone and is incomplete. The table lists about 150,000 clones, around 93% of them singletons. On this clone itself: Its antigen remains unknown. Relative to the germline gene, one junction end is altered; a read error may explain this.

The clonotype comes from an adult in good health. The chain recombines TRBV7-7 with TRBJ1-2, with D maybe TRBD1 (6 bases). Sequences were derived from peripheral blood, sampled on day 0 of AZD1222 vaccination. CDR3 sequence (DNA): TGTGCTAGCAGCCCGATCACAGGACAGCGAGATGGCTACACCTTC. As protein: CASSPITGQRDGYTF.